This T cell receptor beta chain was sequenced during a study of blood T cell repertoires in COVID-19. As for the study in general: Some COVID-19 samples were acute and others convalescent; all came from the United States, Italy and Spain. Sample material is recorded as cDNA or gDNA derived from T cells, B-cell-depleted T cells, or PBMCs.

Seattle patients were enrolled during active infection and followed longitudinally. In the original analysis: Estimation of nucleated cell counts relied on the amplification of reference gene primers. TCRdb's copy holds only in-frame clones and misses some; the assay was immunoSEQ multiplex PCR. From that table come the V and J calls and clone size; the DNA was used to work out D and trimming. The top ten hold approximately 1.5% of the sample, which has about 410,000 clones, approximately 91% seen once. Germline V lookup: CDR1 MNHEY, CDR2 SMNVEV (reference sequence). CDR3 length equals 14 residues. Losses at the gene ends were 6 bases for V and 4 bases for J; bases not matched to a gene: 8.

The chain has TRBV27 and TRBJ1-2, with 7 bases aligning to TRBD1. The receptor comes from a woman between 35 and 50 years old with COVID-19, enrolled during active disease. The sample consisted of peripheral blood. The CDR3, as DNA: TGTGCCAGCAGGGTGGAGGGGGCAGGCTATGGCTACACCTTC. Amino acids: CASRVEGAGYGYTF.